The clone carrying this T cell receptor (beta chain) was observed a handful of times. This sample was taken from a study of blood T cells in healthy people across ages. The CDR3 spans 13 residues. The V gene lost 7 bases and the J gene lost 2 bases, with 14 bases spanning the gap. CDR1 and CDR2 from the germline V gene are SQVTM and ANQGSEA. Primed by a sample-barcoded 5' primer and a J-beta primer mix, a second PCR proceeded for 7 to 11 cycles. In TCRdb, the 5' RACE reads were re-called with MiXCR into one record per CDR3 protein. The sample has hundreds of thousands of distinct CDR3 sequences; approximately 52% are singletons. Samples each yielded at least 5 micrograms of total RNA.

The clonotype comes from an elderly woman in good health. The gene calls are TRBV29-1 and TRBJ2-5, with a tentative D call TRBD2 (6 bases). Input material: blood. DNA for the CDR3: TGCAGCGGAAATGGGCTAGCGCAAGAGACCCAGTACTTC. Amino acids: CSGNGLAQETQYF.